A selection of T cell receptor beta chains follows, all from one sample in a study of vaccination effects on CD4 cells after COVID-19. Their antigens remain unidentified. The method was immunoSEQ multiplex PCR; TCRdb's version includes in-frame clones alone and lacks a portion of them. In the table there are about 72,000 clones, 75% to 85% of which are singletons. The sequencing here drew on CD4+ T cells from PBMCs cultured with HCoV-229E spike peptides, taken after COVID-19 vaccination. The receptors derive from a human donor who received a COVID-19 vaccine. Both conserved end residues are trimmed from each CDR3.

v_gene: TRBV6-5
j_gene: TRBJ1-1
CDR3aa: ASSHSRGNTEAF

v_gene: TRBV7-9
j_gene: TRBJ1-1
CDR3aa: ASSPYTEAF

v_gene: TRBV19
j_gene: TRBJ2-2
CDR3aa: ASSIQTSGTAGELF

v_gene: TRBV5-1
j_gene: TRBJ2-1
CDR3aa: ASSLVAGEAYNEQF

v_gene: TRBV28
j_gene: TRBJ1-4
CDR3aa: ASSLAGTNEKLF

v_gene: TRBV5-6
j_gene: TRBJ1-3
CDR3aa: ASSLRGVFGNTIY

v_gene: TRBV11-3
j_gene: TRBJ2-5
CDR3aa: ASSLGLQGATETQY

v_gene: TRBV12-5
j_gene: TRBJ2-3
CDR3aa: ASDARQGAADTQY

v_gene: TRBV5-1
j_gene: TRBJ1-5
CDR3aa: ASSLAGLFNQPQH

v_gene: TRBV6-6
j_gene: TRBJ1-3
CDR3aa: ASSYQGSGNTIY

v_gene: TRBV6-2/TRBV6-3
j_gene: TRBJ1-1
CDR3aa: ASIPWGVNTEAF

v_gene: TRBV10-1
j_gene: TRBJ1-1
CDR3aa: ASSDTGGTEAF

v_gene: TRBV5-1
j_gene: TRBJ2-3
CDR3aa: ASSLSGGSTDTQY

v_gene: TRBV10-1
j_gene: TRBJ1-2
CDR3aa: ASSLGRALLYGYT

v_gene: TRBV2
j_gene: TRBJ1-2
CDR3aa: ASSEGAVNYGYT

v_gene: TRBV6-5
j_gene: TRBJ1-1
CDR3aa: ASRRQGNTEAF

v_gene: TRBV29-1
j_gene: TRBJ1-5
CDR3aa: SVRAQGEGPQH

v_gene: TRBV18
j_gene: TRBJ1-2
CDR3aa: ASSGRLEGGYT

v_gene: TRBV6-5
j_gene: TRBJ1-1
CDR3aa: ASSYSGENTEAF

v_gene: TRBV19
j_gene: TRBJ2-2
CDR3aa: ASSIRGPNTGELF

v_gene: TRBV5-4
j_gene: TRBJ2-1
CDR3aa: ASSLDRGGEQF

v_gene: TRBV3-1/TRBV3-2
j_gene: TRBJ1-2
CDR3aa: ASSQLNYGYT

v_gene: TRBV6-5
j_gene: TRBJ1-3
CDR3aa: ASSKTVTSGNTIY

v_gene: TRBV5-1
j_gene: TRBJ1-1
CDR3aa: ASSSTGRDTEAF

v_gene: TRBV24-1
j_gene: TRBJ2-1
CDR3aa: ATSVGGWGNEQF

v_gene: TRBV5-1
j_gene: TRBJ2-2
CDR3aa: ASNQPGSLTGELF

v_gene: TRBV7-2
j_gene: TRBJ1-5
CDR3aa: ASSLGMNSNQPQH

v_gene: TRBV7-7
j_gene: TRBJ2-5
CDR3aa: ASSQDSQETQY

v_gene: TRBV11-3
j_gene: TRBJ2-3
CDR3aa: ASSPPWTSGENTDTQY

v_gene: TRBV6-5
j_gene: TRBJ2-3
CDR3aa: ASTGWTRTDTQY

v_gene: TRBV7-8
j_gene: TRBJ2-5
CDR3aa: ASSSRVIETQY

v_gene: TRBV7-3
j_gene: TRBJ2-5
CDR3aa: ASSTQGGNQETQY

v_gene: TRBV10-3
j_gene: TRBJ1-4
CDR3aa: AISEKGTNEKLF

v_gene: TRBV28
j_gene: TRBJ1-2
CDR3aa: ASRRGWGSNYGYT

v_gene: TRBV7-2
j_gene: TRBJ2-3
CDR3aa: ASTVYSSTDTQY

v_gene: TRBV7-2
j_gene: TRBJ2-5
CDR3aa: ASSLASGGMETQY

v_gene: TRBV12-5
j_gene: TRBJ1-2
CDR3aa: ASGLTAYGYT

v_gene: TRBV9
j_gene: TRBJ2-2
CDR3aa: ASSVEIQGTGELF

v_gene: TRBV28
j_gene: TRBJ1-2
CDR3aa: ASSQQTTVTYGYT

v_gene: TRBV7-8
j_gene: TRBJ1-1
CDR3aa: ASSLALGGEAF

v_gene: TRBV3-1/TRBV3-2
j_gene: TRBJ1-3
CDR3aa: ASSLRIGTISGNTIY

v_gene: TRBV6-5
j_gene: TRBJ2-1
CDR3aa: ASSYRENYNEQF

v_gene: TRBV19
j_gene: TRBJ1-4
CDR3aa: ASSMPGAGRTNEKLF

v_gene: TRBV7-2
j_gene: TRBJ1-1
CDR3aa: ASSFGDRVNTEAF

v_gene: TRBV28
j_gene: TRBJ1-1
CDR3aa: ASSPPWAGRPAF

v_gene: TRBV6-5
j_gene: TRBJ2-2
CDR3aa: ASSYSTGFGELF

v_gene: TRBV6-5
j_gene: TRBJ2-3
CDR3aa: ASTRSWGQVDTQY